A single sample gave rise to the 31 T cell receptor beta chains below, sequenced in a study of PD-L1 blockade in urothelial cancer. Here immunoSEQ multiplex PCR was the method, and the copy in TCRdb shows in-frame clones only, minus some. The table records 35,000 to 55,000 clones, about four fifths of them present only once. Sample: PBMCs, taken around atezolizumab (anti-PD-L1) treatment. All receptors come from a man aged 65-85 years with urothelial cancer.

This chain joins TRBV7-9 and TRBJ2-2, with a tentative D call TRBD1 (5 bases). Germline V gives CDR1 SEHNR, CDR2 FQNEAQ (reference sequence). V lost 6 bases, J lost 7 bases, and 18 bases lay in between. This CDR3 region has 15 residues. The CDR3 DNA sequence: TGTGCCAGCAGTGTTATGGTAGGGGCCGGCGGGGAGCTGTTTTTT. Translated: CASSVMVGAGGELFF.

Of note for this clone: At one boundary the junction diverges from the germline segment, which might be a read error. This sequence joins TRBV28 and TRBJ2-7; the match to TRBD2 covers 10 bases. CDR1 and CDR2 (germline): MDHEN, SYDVKM. CDR3 length: 13 residues. Here the CDR3 reads CASSYPLAGDVDF. CDR3 DNA sequence: TGTGCCAGCAGTTACCCCCTAGCGGGGGACGTTGACTTC.

The chain links TRBV28 to TRBJ1-5; perhaps TRBD1 as D (6 bases). V lost 5 bases to trimming and J lost 3 bases, with 11 bases between them. The CDR3 has 14 residues. Germline loops: CDR1 MDHEN, CDR2 SYDVKM. The CDR3 region is CASSLGGLNQPQHF. CDR3 sequence (DNA): TGTGCCAGCAGTCTGGGGGGGCTCAATCAGCCCCAGCATTTT.

The chain carries TRBV2 and TRBJ2-5; the match to TRBD2 covers 13 bases. CDR3 length: 15 residues. With V trimmed by 4 bases and J by 5 bases, 4 bases remained unmatched. From germline, CDR1 is SNHLY and CDR2 FYNNEI. CDR3 amino acids: CASSGRLAGGETQYF. The CDR3 bases are TGTGCCAGCAGTGGGAGACTAGCGGGGGGTGAGACCCAGTACTTC.

The rearrangement joins TRBV7-2 to TRBJ2-7; tentatively, D is TRBD1 (5 bases). The V gene lost 5 bases and the J gene lost 4 bases, with 15 bases spanning the gap. The CDR3 is 14 amino acids. Germline CDR1 is SGHTA and CDR2 is FQGNSA. The CDR3 DNA sequence: TGTGCCAGCAGCCGGCAAAATTCAGGGTACGAGCAGTACTTC. Protein sequence: CASSRQNSGYEQYF.

This CDR3 is CASSPAPGQGYDGYTF. CDR3 DNA sequence: TGTGCCAGCAGCCCAGCCCCGGGACAGGGTTATGACGGCTACACCTTC. The chain joins TRBV7-2 to TRBJ1-2, with 9 bases fitting TRBD1. This CDR3 has 16 amino acids. V lost 5 bases and J lost 8; bases outside the gene matches: 15. In germline, CDR1 is SGHTA, CDR2 FQGNSA.

The chain combines TRBV9 with TRBJ2-1, with 11 positions matching TRBD2. V was clipped by 4 bases and J by 6 bases; unmatched bases: 6. CDR1 is SGDLS and CDR2 is YYNGEE in the germline V gene. The CDR3 contains 15 residues. The CDR3 is CASSTTSGGLNEQFF. DNA of the CDR3: TGTGCCAGCAGCACAACTAGCGGGGGTCTCAATGAGCAGTTCTTC.

This clone has only one observation. J is TRBJ1-1 and V is TRBV28; D possibly corresponds to TRBD1 (5 bases). V was clipped by 5 bases and J by 3 bases, with 16 bases between them. There are 15 residues in the CDR3. The germline CDR1 and CDR2 sequences are MDHEN and SYDVKM. The CDR3 DNA follows: TGTGCCAGCAGTGCCTCGCGGGGCAGATACACTGAAGCTTTCTTT. Residues: CASSASRGRYTEAFF.

The chain carries TRBV30 and TRBJ2-5; perhaps TRBD1 as D (5 bases). This CDR3 is built from 12 residues. The ends were cut back, 2 bases at V and 5 bases at J, with 9 bases in the middle. CDR1 and CDR2 (germline): GTSNPN, SVGIG (reference sequence). CDR3 region: CAWSQGWETQYF. Here the CDR3 DNA reads TGTGCCTGGAGTCAGGGTTGGGAGACCCAGTACTTC.

There are a few counts of this clone. The chain joins TRBV28 to TRBJ2-7, with D hard to call. V shed 8 bases and J shed 7 bases, with 12 bases lying between them. Germline V gives CDR1 MDHEN, CDR2 SYDVKM. This CDR3 has 11 amino acids. The DNA of the CDR3 is TGTGCCAGCTCATCCTGGAGAGAGCAGTACTTC. Translated: CASSSWREQYF.

V is TRBV7-2 and J is TRBJ2-7; 8 bases map to TRBD2. The germline CDR1 and CDR2 sequences are SGHTA and FQGNSA. V shed 5 bases, J shed 0 bases, and the junction held 9 bases outside the gene matches. CDR3 length: 16 residues. Written as DNA, the CDR3 is TGTGCCAGCAGCCGAAGAGGCGGGACTAGCTCCTACGAGCAGTACTTC. This gives the protein CASSRRGGTSSYEQYF.

The gene calls are TRBV5-5 and TRBJ1-2, with 7 bases identical to TRBD1. Trimming removed 6 bases from V and 2 bases from J; junction bases left unmatched: 7. Germline assignment: CDR1 SGHKS and CDR2 YYEKEE (reference sequence). The CDR3 contains 14 residues. CDR3 sequence reads: CASTPTGLNYGYTF. CDR3 in DNA: TGTGCCAGCACCCCGACAGGGTTAAACTATGGCTACACCTTC.

The chain employs TRBV29-1 and TRBJ2-7; 9 nucleotides match TRBD1. Germline V lookup: CDR1 SQVTM, CDR2 ANQGSEA. CDR3 length: 13 residues. Losses at the gene ends were 6 bases for V and 5 bases for J; bases not matched to a gene: 8. The CDR3 sequence: CSVGTGWMNEQYF. The CDR3 DNA follows: TGCAGCGTGGGGACAGGGTGGATGAACGAGCAGTACTTC.

The chain couples TRBV28 to TRBJ1-5, with D maybe TRBD1 (6 bases). The V and J ends lost 4 bases and 1 base respectively, with 14 bases between them. The CDR3 runs 16 residues. Germline CDR1 is MDHEN and CDR2 is SYDVKM. The CDR3 sequence: CASSSRGRGSNQPQHF. As DNA, the CDR3 is TGTGCCAGCAGTTCCAGAGGGAGGGGGAGCAATCAGCCCCAGCATTTT.

The gene calls are TRBV19 and TRBJ1-2; TRBD1 matches 12 bases. The V and J ends lost 5 bases and 6 bases, in that order; junction bases with no gene match: 10. The CDR3 is 16 residues long. CDR1 LNHDA and CDR2 SQIVND come from the germline V gene (reference sequence). This CDR3 is CASSAPGQGAEDGYTF. CDR3 nucleotide sequence: TGTGCCAGTAGTGCCCCGGGACAGGGGGCAGAGGATGGCTACACCTTC.

J is TRBJ2-7 and V is TRBV27; TRBD1 matches 7 bases. Germline values: CDR1 MNHEY, CDR2 SMNVEV (reference sequence). V lost 5 bases, J lost 7 bases, and 8 bases stayed unmatched. This CDR3 is 13 amino acids long. The CDR3 is CASSQREQGEQYF. CDR3 sequence (DNA): TGTGCCAGCAGTCAAAGGGAACAGGGGGAGCAGTACTTC.

V is TRBV7-6 and J is TRBJ2-1, with 8 nucleotides matching TRBD1. The CDR3 is 12 residues long. The V segment lost 4 bases and the J segment 9 bases; nucleotides outside the gene matches: 2. In germline, CDR1 is SGHVS, CDR2 FNYEAQ. The CDR3 is CASSSGGAEQFF. DNA of the CDR3: TGTGCCAGCAGCTCAGGGGGCGCTGAGCAGTTCTTC.

The V call is TRBV14, the J call TRBJ1-6, with 10 bases lining up with TRBD1. The ends lost 2 bases at V and 9 bases at J; junction bases unmatched: 4. The germline V gene encodes CDR1 SGHDN and CDR2 FVKESK. The CDR3 is made up of 15 amino acids. Here the CDR3 reads CASSQWGQGSSPLHF. DNA for the CDR3: TGTGCCAGCAGCCAATGGGGACAGGGGAGTTCACCCCTCCACTTT.

This clone was seen only once. The J gene is TRBJ2-5, the V gene TRBV19; D remains ambiguous. Per germline, CDR1 LNHDA and CDR2 SQIVND (reference sequence). V was clipped by 2 bases and J by 2 bases, with 12 bases between them. There are 15 residues in the CDR3. In DNA, the CDR3 is TGTGCCAGTAGTATAACGAGTACTTTGCAAGAGACCCAGTACTTC. Residues: CASSITSTLQETQYF.

This chain links TRBV18 with TRBJ2-1; TRBD2 aligns across 13 bases. CDR1 and CDR2 from the germline V gene are KGHSH and LQKENI. The ends lost 3 bases at V and 5 bases at J; junction bases unmatched: 1. The CDR3 length is 15 residues. For the CDR3, the DNA is TGTGCCAGCTCACCTACTAGCGGGGGGGACAATGAGCAGTTCTTC. It codes for CASSPTSGGDNEQFF.

J is TRBJ2-3 and V is TRBV5-6; TRBD1 matches at 9 bases. Unmatched junction bases numbered 10, after V lost 2 bases and J lost 0 bases. CDR1 is SGHDT, CDR2 YYEEEE, per germline. The CDR3 length is 18 residues. Written as DNA, the CDR3 is TGTGCCAGCAGCTTCTCTCCGGGACAGGGATTTAGCACAGATACGCAGTATTTT. Translation: CASSFSPGQGFSTDTQYF.

In this sample, this clone turned up once. The chain is built from TRBV15 and TRBJ2-3, with 12 bases identical to TRBD2. V was pared by 0 bases and J by 5 bases, with 6 bases of the junction left unmatched. Germline V gives CDR1 LNHNV, CDR2 YYDKDF (reference sequence). This CDR3 has 17 amino acids. CDR3 nucleotides: TGTGCCACCAGCAGAGATCCTAGCGGGAGGGCCCTAGATACGCAGTATTTT. This translates into CATSRDPSGRALDTQYF.

The gene calls are TRBV29-1 and TRBJ1-2; TRBD1 matches at 8 bases. CDR3 length: 13 residues. V was clipped by 4 bases and J by 7 bases; unmatched bases: 8. CDR1 and CDR2 from the germline V gene are SQVTM and ANQGSEA. The CDR3 DNA follows: TGCAGCGTTGCTGGACAGGGAGTAAGTGGCTACACCTTC. Residues: CSVAGQGVSGYTF.

The CDR3 loop is CASSQTGNYEQYF. For the CDR3, the DNA is TGTGCCAGCAGCCAGACAGGGAATTACGAGCAGTACTTC. The V call is TRBV7-6, the J call TRBJ2-7, with 7 bases lining up with TRBD1. Germline V gene data show CDR1 as SGHVS and CDR2 as FNYEAQ. CDR3 length equals 13 residues. V was pared by 5 bases and J by 4 bases, with 5 bases of the junction left unmatched.

This clone has a single count. The chain couples TRBV6-1 to TRBJ2-7; no clear D gene. Per the germline V gene, CDR1 is MNHNS and CDR2 is SASEGT. Trimming removed 1 base from V and 0 bases from J, with 10 bases in between. The CDR3 length is 15 residues. CDR3 nucleotide sequence: TGTGCCAGCAGTGAAGGGTTAAGGAGCTCCTACGAGCAGTACTTC. Amino acid sequence: CASSEGLRSSYEQYF.

In this sample, this clone turned up a few times. The CDR3 region is CASSQDLVREGPMNTEAFF. CDR3 bases: TGCGCCAGCAGCCAAGATCTGGTCAGGGAGGGTCCCATGAACACTGAAGCTTTCTTT. This chain connects TRBV4-3 to TRBJ1-1; the D gene is possibly TRBD1 (5 bases). Between the trimmed V and J ends, which lost 0 bases and 0 bases, there was a span of 20 bases. CDR3 length equals 19 residues. Germline-derived CDR1 and CDR2 are LGHNA and YSLEER.

The gene calls are TRBV15 and TRBJ1-2; D is ambiguous. Germline V lookup: CDR1 LNHNV, CDR2 YYDKDF (reference sequence). V gave up 5 bases and J gave up 4 bases, with 17 bases separating them. CDR3 size: 15 residues. Written as DNA, the CDR3 is TGTGCCACCAGCCCCCGTCGCGCCGCGCCCTATGGCTACACCTTC. It yields the protein CATSPRRAAPYGYTF.

The V gene is TRBV7-3, the J gene TRBJ2-7; 13 positions match TRBD2. This CDR3 is 15 amino acids long. Germline assignment: CDR1 SGHTA and CDR2 FQGTGA. V trimming: 4 bases; J trimming: 4 bases; junction bases outside the gene matches: 4. The CDR3 is CASSSGLAGTYEQYF. In DNA, the CDR3 is TGTGCCAGCAGCTCGGGACTAGCGGGGACTTACGAGCAGTACTTC.

This chain joins TRBV2 and TRBJ1-2; D call uncertain. Per germline, CDR1 SNHLY and CDR2 FYNNEI. Trimming cost V 4 bases and J 4 bases, with 10 bases left between them. This CDR3 spans 13 amino acids. As DNA, the CDR3 is TGTGCCAGCAGTGTGGGCCCAGGCTATGGCTACACCTTC. Residues: CASSVGPGYGYTF.

V gene TRBV4-1 combines with J gene TRBJ1-4, with 8 bases matching TRBD1. Germline values: CDR1 MGHRA, CDR2 YSYEKL. V lost 0 bases, J lost 7 bases, and 10 bases stayed unmatched. The CDR3 is made up of 17 amino acids. In nucleotides, the CDR3 is TGCGCCAGCAGCCAAGACCCAGGGGGCGGGGGGGGTGAAAAACTGTTTTTT. Its translation: CASSQDPGGGGGEKLFF.

This clone occurred a few times. This chain links TRBV7-2 with TRBJ2-7; TRBD1 agrees at 7 bases. J was trimmed by 0 bases and V by 2 bases; bases with no gene match: 4. This CDR3 comprises 15 residues. Germline CDR1 and CDR2: SGHTA and FQGNSA. The CDR3 coding sequence is TGTGCCAGCAGCTTAACAGGGGAGAGCTCCTACGAGCAGTACTTC. This encodes CASSLTGESSYEQYF.